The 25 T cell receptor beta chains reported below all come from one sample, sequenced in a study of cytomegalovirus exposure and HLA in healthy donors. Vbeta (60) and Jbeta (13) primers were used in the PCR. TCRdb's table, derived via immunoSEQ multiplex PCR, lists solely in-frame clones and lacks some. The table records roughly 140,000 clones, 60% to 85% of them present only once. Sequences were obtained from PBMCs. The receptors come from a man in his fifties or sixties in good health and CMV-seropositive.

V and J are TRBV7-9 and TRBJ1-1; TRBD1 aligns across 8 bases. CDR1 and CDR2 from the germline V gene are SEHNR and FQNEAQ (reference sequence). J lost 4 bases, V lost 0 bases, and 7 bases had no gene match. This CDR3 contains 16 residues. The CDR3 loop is CASSLAVNRGATEAFF. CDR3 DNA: TGTGCCAGCAGCTTAGCAGTAAACAGGGGGGCCACTGAAGCTTTCTTT.

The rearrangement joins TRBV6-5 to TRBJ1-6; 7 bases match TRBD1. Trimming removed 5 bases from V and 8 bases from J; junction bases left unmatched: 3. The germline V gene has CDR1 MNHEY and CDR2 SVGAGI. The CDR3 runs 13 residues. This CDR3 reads CASSDRVYSPLHF. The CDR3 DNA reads TGTGCCAGCAGTGACAGGGTTTATTCACCCCTCCACTTT.

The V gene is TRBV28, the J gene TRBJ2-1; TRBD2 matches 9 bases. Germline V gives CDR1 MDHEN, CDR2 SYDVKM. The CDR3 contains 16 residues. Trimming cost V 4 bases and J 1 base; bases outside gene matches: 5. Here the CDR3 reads CASSYSGSGSYNEQFF. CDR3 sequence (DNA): TGTGCCAGCAGTTATAGCGGGAGTGGGTCCTACAATGAGCAGTTCTTC.

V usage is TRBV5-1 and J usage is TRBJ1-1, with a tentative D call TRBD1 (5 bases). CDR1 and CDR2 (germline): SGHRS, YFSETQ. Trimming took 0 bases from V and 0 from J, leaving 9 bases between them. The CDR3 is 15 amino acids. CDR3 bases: TGCGCCAGCAGCTTGGACGGGGGATTGAACACTGAAGCTTTCTTT. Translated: CASSLDGGLNTEAFF.

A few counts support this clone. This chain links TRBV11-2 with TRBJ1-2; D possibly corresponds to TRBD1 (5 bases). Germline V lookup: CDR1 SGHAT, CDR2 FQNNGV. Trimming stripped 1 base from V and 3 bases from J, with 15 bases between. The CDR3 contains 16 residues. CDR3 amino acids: CASSLAIGPGDYGYTF. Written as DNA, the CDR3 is TGTGCCAGCAGCTTAGCTATTGGTCCGGGGGACTATGGCTACACCTTC.

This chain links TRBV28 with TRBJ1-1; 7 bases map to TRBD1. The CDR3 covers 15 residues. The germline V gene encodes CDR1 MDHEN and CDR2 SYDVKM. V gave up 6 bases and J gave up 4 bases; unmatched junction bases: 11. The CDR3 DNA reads TGTGCCAGCAGCGTAGGATCAGGGGGTCTCACTGAAGCTTTCTTT. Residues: CASSVGSGGLTEAFF.

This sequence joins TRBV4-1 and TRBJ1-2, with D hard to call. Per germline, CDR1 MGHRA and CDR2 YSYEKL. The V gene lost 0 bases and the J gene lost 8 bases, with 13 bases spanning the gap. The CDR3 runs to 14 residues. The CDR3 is CASSQDTGSEGYTF. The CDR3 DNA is TGCGCCAGCAGCCAAGATACCGGGAGTGAGGGCTACACCTTC.

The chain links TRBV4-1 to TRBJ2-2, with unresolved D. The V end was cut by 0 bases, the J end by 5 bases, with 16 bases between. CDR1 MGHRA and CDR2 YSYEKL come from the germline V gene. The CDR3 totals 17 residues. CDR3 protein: CASSQELSIYTTGELFF. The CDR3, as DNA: TGCGCCAGCAGCCAAGAACTGTCCATCTATACTACCGGGGAGCTGTTTTTT.

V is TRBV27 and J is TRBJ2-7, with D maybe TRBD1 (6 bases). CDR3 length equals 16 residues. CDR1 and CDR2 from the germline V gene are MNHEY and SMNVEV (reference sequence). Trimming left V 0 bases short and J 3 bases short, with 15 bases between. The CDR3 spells CASSLSSGAALYEQYF. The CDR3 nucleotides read TGTGCCAGCAGTTTATCGTCAGGGGCGGCCCTCTACGAGCAGTACTTC.

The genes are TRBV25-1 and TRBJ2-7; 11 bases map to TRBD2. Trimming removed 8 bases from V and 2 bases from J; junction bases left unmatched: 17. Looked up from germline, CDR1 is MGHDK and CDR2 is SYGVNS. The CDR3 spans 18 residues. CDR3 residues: CASFEGPTPGLAAYEQYF. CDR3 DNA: TGTGCCAGCTTCGAAGGACCGACCCCGGGACTAGCGGCCTACGAGCAGTACTTC.

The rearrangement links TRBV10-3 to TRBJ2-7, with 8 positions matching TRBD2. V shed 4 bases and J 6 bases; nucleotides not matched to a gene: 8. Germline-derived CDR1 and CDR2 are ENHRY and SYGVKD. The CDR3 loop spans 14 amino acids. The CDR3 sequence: CAISGPGRAGEQYF. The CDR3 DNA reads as TGTGCCATCAGTGGGCCCGGGAGGGCCGGCGAGCAGTACTTC.

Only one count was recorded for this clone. The CDR3 sequence: CASSYPRSPGETQYF. The CDR3 nucleotides are TGTGCCAGCAGTTACCCCAGAAGCCCGGGAGAGACCCAGTACTTC. This rearrangement joins TRBV6-6 to TRBJ2-5, with D unresolved. Trimming pared 2 bases from V and 4 bases from J, leaving 14 bases between. CDR3 length: 15 residues. In germline, CDR1 is MNHNY, CDR2 SVGAGI (reference sequence).

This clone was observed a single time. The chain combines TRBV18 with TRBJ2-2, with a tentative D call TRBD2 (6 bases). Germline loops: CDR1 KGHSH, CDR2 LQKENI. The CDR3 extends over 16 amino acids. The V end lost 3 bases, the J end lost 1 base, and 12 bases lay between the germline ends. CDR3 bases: TGTGCCAGCTCACCGGCGGGACTTCTGAACACCGGGGAGCTGTTTTTT. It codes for CASSPAGLLNTGELFF.

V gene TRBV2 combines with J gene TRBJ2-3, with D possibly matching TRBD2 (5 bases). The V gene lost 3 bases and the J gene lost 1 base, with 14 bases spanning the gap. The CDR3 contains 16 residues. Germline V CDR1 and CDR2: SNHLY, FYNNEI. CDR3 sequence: CASSDYYWGGTDTQYF. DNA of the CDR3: TGTGCCAGCAGTGATTACTATTGGGGAGGCACAGATACGCAGTATTTT.

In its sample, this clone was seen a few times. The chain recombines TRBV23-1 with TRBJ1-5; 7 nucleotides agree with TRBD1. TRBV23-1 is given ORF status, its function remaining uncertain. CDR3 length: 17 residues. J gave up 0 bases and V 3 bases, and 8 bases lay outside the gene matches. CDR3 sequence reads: CASSHRDSNYSNQPQHF. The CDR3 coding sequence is TGCGCCAGCAGTCACAGGGACAGCAACTATAGCAATCAGCCCCAGCATTTT.

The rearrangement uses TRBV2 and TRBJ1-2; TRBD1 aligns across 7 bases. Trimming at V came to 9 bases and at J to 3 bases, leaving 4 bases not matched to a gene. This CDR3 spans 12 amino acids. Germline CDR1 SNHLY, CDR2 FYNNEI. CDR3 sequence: CASSGTDYGYTF. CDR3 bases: TGTGCCAGTAGCGGGACAGACTATGGCTACACCTTC.

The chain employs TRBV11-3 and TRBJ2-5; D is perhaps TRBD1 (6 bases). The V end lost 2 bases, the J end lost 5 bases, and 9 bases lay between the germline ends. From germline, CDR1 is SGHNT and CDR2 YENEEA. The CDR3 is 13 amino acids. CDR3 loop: CASSLTGMETQYF. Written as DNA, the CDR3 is TGTGCCAGCAGCTTAACAGGGATGGAGACCCAGTACTTC.

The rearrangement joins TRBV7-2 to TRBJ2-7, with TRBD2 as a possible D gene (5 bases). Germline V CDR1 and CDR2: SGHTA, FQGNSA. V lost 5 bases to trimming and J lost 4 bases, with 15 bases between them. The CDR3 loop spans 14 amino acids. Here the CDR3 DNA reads TGTGCCAGCAGCCCCACGCGGGTCGGGTACGAGCAGTACTTC. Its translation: CASSPTRVGYEQYF.

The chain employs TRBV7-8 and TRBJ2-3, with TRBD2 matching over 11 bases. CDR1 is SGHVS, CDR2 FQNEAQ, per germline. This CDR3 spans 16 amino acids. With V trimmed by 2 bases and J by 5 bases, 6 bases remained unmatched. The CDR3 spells CASSLWLAGGIDTQYF. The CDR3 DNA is TGTGCCAGCAGCTTATGGCTAGCGGGAGGAATAGATACGCAGTATTTT.

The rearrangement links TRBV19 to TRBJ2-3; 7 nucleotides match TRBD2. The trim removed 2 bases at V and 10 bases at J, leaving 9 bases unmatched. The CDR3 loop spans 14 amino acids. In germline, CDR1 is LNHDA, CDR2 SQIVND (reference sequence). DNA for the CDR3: TGTGCCAGTAGTATATCAAGGGAGGGACTTTCGCAGTATTTT. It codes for CASSISREGLSQYF.

The CDR3: CASSNRGSYEQYF. CDR3 bases: TGCGCCAGCAGCAACAGGGGCTCCTACGAGCAGTACTTC. The chain employs TRBV5-1 and TRBJ2-7, with 7 bases aligning to TRBD1. Germline V gives CDR1 SGHRS, CDR2 YFSETQ. CDR3 length: 13 residues. With 4 bases clipped from V and 0 bases from J, the junction kept 1 base outside the gene matches.

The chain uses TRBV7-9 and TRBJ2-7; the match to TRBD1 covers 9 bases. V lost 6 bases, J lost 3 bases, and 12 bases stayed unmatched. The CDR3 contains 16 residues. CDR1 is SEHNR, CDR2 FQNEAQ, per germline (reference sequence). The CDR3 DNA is TGTGCCAGCAGGCCAGCCCCCTGGACAGGGGACTACGAGCAGTACTTC. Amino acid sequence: CASRPAPWTGDYEQYF.

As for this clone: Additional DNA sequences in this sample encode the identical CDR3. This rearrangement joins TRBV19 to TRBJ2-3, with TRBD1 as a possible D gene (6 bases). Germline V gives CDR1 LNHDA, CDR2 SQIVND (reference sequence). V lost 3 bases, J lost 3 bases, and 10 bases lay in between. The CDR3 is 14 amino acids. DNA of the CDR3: TGTGCCAGTAGTATTCAGGGGCGGACAGATACGCAGTATTTT. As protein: CASSIQGRTDTQYF.

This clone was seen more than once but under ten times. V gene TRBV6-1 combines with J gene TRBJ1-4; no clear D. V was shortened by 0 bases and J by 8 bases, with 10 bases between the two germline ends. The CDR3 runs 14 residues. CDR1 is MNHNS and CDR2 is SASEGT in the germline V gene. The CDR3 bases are TGTGCCAGCAGTGAAGCAGTTTACTTCGAAAAACTGTTTTTT. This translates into CASSEAVYFEKLFF.

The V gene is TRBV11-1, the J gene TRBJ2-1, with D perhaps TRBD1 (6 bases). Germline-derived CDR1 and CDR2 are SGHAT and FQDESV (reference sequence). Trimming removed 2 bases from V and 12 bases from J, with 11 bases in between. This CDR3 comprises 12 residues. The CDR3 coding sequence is TGTGCCAGCAGCTTAACAGGGCTGGGGCAGTTCTTC. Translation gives CASSLTGLGQFF.